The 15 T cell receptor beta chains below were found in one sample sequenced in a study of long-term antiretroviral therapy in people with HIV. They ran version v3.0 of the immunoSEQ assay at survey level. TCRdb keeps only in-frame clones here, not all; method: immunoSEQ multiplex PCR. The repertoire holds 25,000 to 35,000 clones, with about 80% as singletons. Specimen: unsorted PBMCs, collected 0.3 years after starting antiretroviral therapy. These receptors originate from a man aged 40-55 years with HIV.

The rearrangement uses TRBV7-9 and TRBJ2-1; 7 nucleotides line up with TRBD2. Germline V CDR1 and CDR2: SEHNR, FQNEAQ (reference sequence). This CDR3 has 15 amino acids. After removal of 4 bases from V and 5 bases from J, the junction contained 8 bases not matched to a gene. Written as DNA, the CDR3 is TGTGCCAGCAGCTCCTCACGGGAGGCCGACAATGAGCAGTTCTTC. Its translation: CASSSSREADNEQFF.

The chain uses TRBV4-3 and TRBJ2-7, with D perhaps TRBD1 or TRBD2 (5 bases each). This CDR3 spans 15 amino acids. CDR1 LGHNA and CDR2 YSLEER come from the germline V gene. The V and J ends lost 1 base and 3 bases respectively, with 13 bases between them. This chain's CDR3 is CASSQGFRAGYEQYF. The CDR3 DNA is TGCGCCAGCAGCCAAGGGTTCAGGGCGGGCTACGAGCAGTACTTC.

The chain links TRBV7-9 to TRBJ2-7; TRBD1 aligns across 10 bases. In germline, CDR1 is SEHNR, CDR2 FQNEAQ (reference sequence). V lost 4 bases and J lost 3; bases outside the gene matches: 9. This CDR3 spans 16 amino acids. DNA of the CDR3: TGTGCCAGCAGCTCCGGACAGGGGGTTAGGATCTACGAGCAGTACTTC. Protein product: CASSSGQGVRIYEQYF. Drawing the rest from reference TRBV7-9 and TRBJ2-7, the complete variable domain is DTGVSQNPRHKITKRGQNVTFRCDPISEHNRLYWYRQTLGQGPEFLTYFQNEAQLEKSRLLSDRFSAERPKGSFSTLEIQRTEQGDSAMYLCASSSGQGVRIYEQYFGPGTRLTVT.

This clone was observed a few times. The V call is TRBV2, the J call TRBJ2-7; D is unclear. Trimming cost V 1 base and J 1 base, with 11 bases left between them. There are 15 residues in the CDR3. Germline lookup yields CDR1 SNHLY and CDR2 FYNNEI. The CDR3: CASSEEQLISYEQYF. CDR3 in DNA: TGTGCCAGCAGTGAAGAACAGCTGATTTCCTACGAGCAGTACTTC.

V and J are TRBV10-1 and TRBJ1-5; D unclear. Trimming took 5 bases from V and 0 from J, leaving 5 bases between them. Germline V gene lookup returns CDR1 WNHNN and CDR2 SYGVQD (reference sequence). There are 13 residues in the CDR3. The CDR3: CASSLHSNQPQHF. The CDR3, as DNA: TGCGCCAGCAGTCTACATAGCAATCAGCCCCAGCATTTT.

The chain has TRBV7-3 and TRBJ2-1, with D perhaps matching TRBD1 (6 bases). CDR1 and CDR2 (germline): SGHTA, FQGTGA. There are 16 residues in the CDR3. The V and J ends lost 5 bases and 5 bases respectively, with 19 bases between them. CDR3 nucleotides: TGTGCCAGCAGCAAATACACAACAGGGTCCCACAATGAGCAGTTCTTC. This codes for CASSKYTTGSHNEQFF.

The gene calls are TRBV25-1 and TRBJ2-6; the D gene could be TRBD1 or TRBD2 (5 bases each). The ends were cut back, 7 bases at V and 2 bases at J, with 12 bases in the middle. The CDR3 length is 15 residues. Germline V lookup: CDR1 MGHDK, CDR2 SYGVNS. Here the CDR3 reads CASNGRGAGANVLTF. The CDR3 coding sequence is TGTGCCAGCAACGGACGGGGCGCTGGGGCCAACGTCCTGACTTTC.

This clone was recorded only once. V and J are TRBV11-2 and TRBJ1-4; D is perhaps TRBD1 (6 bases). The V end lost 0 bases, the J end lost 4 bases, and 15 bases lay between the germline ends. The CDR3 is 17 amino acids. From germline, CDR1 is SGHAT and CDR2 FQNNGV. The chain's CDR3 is CASSLDTDSSYNEKLFF. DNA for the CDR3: TGTGCCAGCAGCTTAGATACGGACAGTTCGTATAATGAAAAACTGTTTTTT.

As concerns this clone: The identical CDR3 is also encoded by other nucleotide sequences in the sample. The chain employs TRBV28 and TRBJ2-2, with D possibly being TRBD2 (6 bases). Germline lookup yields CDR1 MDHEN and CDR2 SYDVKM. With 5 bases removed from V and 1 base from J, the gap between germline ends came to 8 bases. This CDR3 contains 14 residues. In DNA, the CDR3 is TGTGCCAGCAGTCTGGGGGGGAACACCGGGGAGCTGTTTTTT. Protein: CASSLGGNTGELFF.

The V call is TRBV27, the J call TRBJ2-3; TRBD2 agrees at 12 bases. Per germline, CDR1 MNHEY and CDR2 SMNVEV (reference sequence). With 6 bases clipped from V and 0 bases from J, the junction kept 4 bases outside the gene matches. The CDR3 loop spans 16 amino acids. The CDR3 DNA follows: TGTGCCAGCAGGAAACTAGCGGGGGGCAGCACAGATACGCAGTATTTT. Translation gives CASRKLAGGSTDTQYF.

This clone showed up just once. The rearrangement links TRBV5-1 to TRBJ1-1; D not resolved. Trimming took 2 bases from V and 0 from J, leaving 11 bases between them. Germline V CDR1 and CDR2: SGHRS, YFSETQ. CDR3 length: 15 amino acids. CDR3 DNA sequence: TGCGCCAGCAGCTTACCCAGCCAACTGAACACTGAAGCTTTCTTT. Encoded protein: CASSLPSQLNTEAFF. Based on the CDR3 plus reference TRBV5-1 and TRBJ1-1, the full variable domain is KAGVTQTPRYLIKTRGQQVTLSCSPISGHRSVSWYQQTPGQGLQFLFEYFSETQRNKGNFPGRFSGRQFSNSRSEMNVSTLELGDSALYLCASSLPSQLNTEAFFGQGTRLTVV.

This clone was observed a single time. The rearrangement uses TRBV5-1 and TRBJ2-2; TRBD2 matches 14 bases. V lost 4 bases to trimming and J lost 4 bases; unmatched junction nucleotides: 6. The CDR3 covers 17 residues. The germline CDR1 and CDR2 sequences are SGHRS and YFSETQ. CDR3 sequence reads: CASSHSGLAGVTGELFF. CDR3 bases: TGCGCCAGCAGCCACTCGGGACTAGCGGGAGTCACCGGGGAGCTGTTTTTT.

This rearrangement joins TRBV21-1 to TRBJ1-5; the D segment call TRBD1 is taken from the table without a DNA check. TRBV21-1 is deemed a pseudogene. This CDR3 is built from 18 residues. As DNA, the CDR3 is TGTGCCAGCGGAACTCACGGGACAGGGTTAGGAAGCAATCAGCCCCAGCATTTT. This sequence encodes CASGTHGTGLGSNQPQHF.

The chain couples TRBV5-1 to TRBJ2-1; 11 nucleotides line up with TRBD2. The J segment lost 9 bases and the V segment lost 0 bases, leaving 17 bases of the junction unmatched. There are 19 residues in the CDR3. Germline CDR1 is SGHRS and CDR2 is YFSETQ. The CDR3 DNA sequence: TGCGCCAGCAGCTTGGAGCTAGCGGGAGGCCGGATTGCCGGTTCTGAGCAGTTCTTC. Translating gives CASSLELAGGRIAGSEQFF.

CDR3 bases: TGTGCCAGCAGTCAGGGACAGGGTACTGGCTACACCTTC. Translated, it gives CASSQGQGTGYTF. The rearrangement uses TRBV28 and TRBJ1-2; 9 bases are shared with TRBD1. The CDR3 is 13 residues long. V was clipped by 5 bases and J by 7 bases; unmatched bases: 5. CDR1 is MDHEN and CDR2 is SYDVKM in the germline V gene.